The 29 T cell receptor beta chains below all came from one sample that was sequenced in a study of high-grade serous ovarian cancer treatment subgroups. This table comes from immunoSEQ multiplex PCR, and its TCRdb copy is limited to in-frame clones, with some not included. The data show approximately 17,000 clones, approximately 70% seen once. Tumor samples were taken before definitive surgery or chemotherapy. Material: tumor tissue. The receptor set was obtained from a human donor with high-grade serous ovarian cancer.

The chain joins TRBV28 to TRBJ2-5, with TRBD2 as a possible D gene (5 bases). Deletions cut 10 bases from V and 4 bases from J, with 13 bases between. Germline V gene sequence: CDR1 MDHEN, CDR2 SYDVKM. The CDR3 covers 12 residues. CDR3 protein: CAINDGGETQYF. The CDR3 region has the DNA TGTGCCATCAACGATGGAGGAGAGACCCAGTACTTC.

This clone is labeled as medium-sized (0.01 to 0.1%). This chain links TRBV7-2 with TRBJ2-2, with 9 bases matching TRBD1. Germline trimming cut 3 bases from V and 4 bases from J; bases unmatched to any gene: 9. The CDR3 is 17 amino acids. Germline V gives CDR1 SGHTA, CDR2 FQGNSA. The DNA of the CDR3 is TGTGCCAGCAGCTTGGGCGGAACAGGGGGCGGCACCGGGGAGCTGTTTTTT. Translating it yields CASSLGGTGGGTGELFF.

This chain joins TRBV5-6 and TRBJ2-7; D is uncertain. The CDR3 has 13 residues. V gave up 0 bases and J gave up 4 bases, with 8 bases separating them. Germline values: CDR1 SGHDT, CDR2 YYEEEE. CDR3 DNA: TGTGCCAGCAGCTTGGTCTCGGCTTACGAGCAGTACTTC. As protein: CASSLVSAYEQYF.

This chain connects TRBV11-2 to TRBJ1-1; 10 bases align to TRBD1. Germline CDR1 reads SGHAT; CDR2 reads FQNNGV. The CDR3 runs 15 residues. Losses at the gene ends were 3 bases for V and 4 bases for J; bases not matched to a gene: 5. CDR3 residues: CASSLTGGEVTEAFF. CDR3 in DNA: TGTGCCAGCAGCTTGACAGGGGGCGAGGTCACTGAAGCTTTCTTT.

The genes are TRBV4-2 and TRBJ2-7; 10 positions agree with TRBD1. Germline V CDR1 and CDR2: LGHNA, YNFKEQ. The CDR3 is 17 amino acids. Trimming cost V 4 bases and J 5 bases; bases outside gene matches: 14. The CDR3 DNA sequence: TGTGCCAGCAGCCTTAAGAAAGGGACAGGGGAGTCTGACGAGCAGTACTTC. Its protein is CASSLKKGTGESDEQYF.

This clone was counted a few times. The chain combines TRBV11-2 with TRBJ1-2, with TRBD1 matching over 8 bases. Trimming removed 5 bases from V and 4 bases from J; junction bases left unmatched: 3. The germline gives CDR1 SGHAT, CDR2 FQNNGV. This CDR3 region has 13 residues. DNA for the CDR3: TGTGCCAGCAGCCCAGGGGGCGCCTATGGCTACACCTTC. Protein product: CASSPGGAYGYTF.

The chain combines TRBV5-1 with TRBJ2-1; D is undetermined. Germline V gene data show CDR1 as SGHRS and CDR2 as YFSETQ. The CDR3 loop spans 12 amino acids. Between the trimmed V and J ends, which lost 0 bases and 9 bases, there was a span of 7 bases. The chain's CDR3 is CASSLATFEQFF. CDR3 DNA: TGCGCCAGCAGCTTGGCGACTTTTGAGCAGTTCTTC.

The chain carries TRBV6-1 and TRBJ2-1; no clear D. This CDR3 is 14 amino acids long. V lost 4 bases and J lost 8, with 15 bases in between. CDR1 and CDR2 (germline): MNHNS, SASEGT. The CDR3 here is CASSVRHAGHEQFF. The CDR3, as DNA: TGTGCCAGCAGTGTACGGCACGCCGGCCATGAGCAGTTCTTC.

The rearrangement joins TRBV7-6 to TRBJ2-1; D is undetermined. CDR3 length equals 13 residues. V was cut by 0 bases and J by 9 bases, with 9 bases left in between. Looked up from germline, CDR1 is SGHVS and CDR2 is FNYEAQ. The CDR3 DNA follows: TGTGCCAGCAGCTTAGCATCCGGAAGTGAGCAGTTCTTC. This gives the protein CASSLASGSEQFF. The complete variable domain, with remaining parts taken from reference TRBV7-6 and TRBJ2-1, reads GAGVSQSPRYKVTKRGQDVALRCDPISGHVSLYWYRQALGQGPEFLTYFNYEAQQDKSGLPNDRFSAERPEGSISTLTIQRTEQRDSAMYRCASSLASGSEQFFGPGTRLTVL.

This sequence joins TRBV5-4 and TRBJ1-2, with D uncertain. Germline V lookup: CDR1 SGHNT, CDR2 YYREEE (reference sequence). The CDR3 has 12 residues. V was clipped by 0 bases and J by 6 bases, with 6 bases between them. CDR3 coding DNA: TGTGCCAGCAGCTTGGCCGGCAATGGCTACACCTTC. This gives the protein CASSLAGNGYTF. Filled out from reference TRBV5-4 and TRBJ1-2, the complete variable domain reads ETGVTQSPTHLIKTRGQQVTLRCSSQSGHNTVSWYQQALGQGPQFIFQYYREEENGRGNFPPRFSGLQFPNYSSELNVNALELDDSALYLCASSLAGNGYTFGSGTRLTVV.

In DNA, the CDR3 is TGTGCCTGGAGTGTAGGGGGAGGGGAGACCCAGTACTTC. The encoded protein is CAWSVGGGETQYF. The chain links TRBV30 to TRBJ2-5; TRBD2 is a possible D gene (7 bases). Trimming took off 0 bases at V and 5 bases at J, with 10 bases between the two ends. CDR3 size: 13 residues. CDR1 and CDR2 (germline): GTSNPN, SVGIG (reference sequence).

The CDR3 spells CASSLDLRTNYGYTF. The CDR3 DNA sequence: TGCGCCAGCAGCCTTGATCTGAGAACTAACTATGGCTACACCTTC. The chain links TRBV4-3 to TRBJ1-2; D is undetermined. Deletions cut 4 bases from V and 0 bases from J, with 12 bases between. This CDR3 region has 15 residues. Germline CDR1 and CDR2: LGHNA and YSLEER.

The table lists this clone with a few counts. J is TRBJ2-7 and V is TRBV28; D gene uncertain. Germline V CDR1 and CDR2: MDHEN, SYDVKM. Trimming removed 6 bases at V and 0 bases at J, with 6 bases between. The CDR3 totals 12 residues. The CDR3 DNA reads as TGTGCCAGCAGATCCCCCTCCTACGAGCAGTACTTC. Translation: CASRSPSYEQYF. The complete variable domain, with remaining parts taken from reference TRBV28 and TRBJ2-7, reads DVKVTQSSRYLVKRTGEKVFLECVQDMDHENMFWYRQDPGLGLRLIYFSYDVKMKEKGDIPEGYSVSREKKERFSLILESASTNQTSMYLCASRSPSYEQYFGPGTRLTVT.

This clone was seen a few times. J is TRBJ2-5 and V is TRBV28; D uncertain. From germline, CDR1 is MDHEN and CDR2 SYDVKM. V lost 2 bases to trimming and J lost 2 bases, with 6 bases between them. The length of the CDR3 is 13 residues. The CDR3 spells CASSLASQETQYF. CDR3 nucleotide sequence: TGTGCCAGCAGTTTAGCAAGTCAAGAGACCCAGTACTTC.

The chain joins TRBV19 to TRBJ2-1; the D gene is possibly TRBD1 (7 bases). CDR1 and CDR2 from the germline V gene are LNHDA and SQIVND (reference sequence). The length of the CDR3 is 15 residues. V dropped 6 bases and J dropped 5 bases, with 17 bases sitting between them. The CDR3 is CASRRGRWEDNEQFF. CDR3 bases: TGTGCCAGTAGGAGGGGGCGATGGGAGGACAATGAGCAGTTCTTC.

The chain carries TRBV7-2 and TRBJ2-4, with D perhaps TRBD2 (6 bases). Germline CDR1 reads SGHTA; CDR2 reads FQGNSA. Between the trimmed V and J ends, which lost 4 bases and 6 bases, there was a span of 16 bases. The CDR3 runs to 15 residues. The CDR3, as DNA: TGTGCCAGCAGCTCCGTGCGGGGAGGTGGAAACATTCAGTACTTC. Translating it yields CASSSVRGGGNIQYF.

The rearrangement links TRBV6-6 to TRBJ1-1; no definite D call. The V end lost 2 bases, the J end lost 4 bases, and 8 bases lay between the germline ends. Looked up from germline, CDR1 is MNHNY and CDR2 is SVGAGI (reference sequence). This CDR3 region has 13 residues. The CDR3 region is CASSYRETTEAFF. The DNA of the CDR3 is TGTGCCAGCAGTTACAGGGAAACCACTGAAGCTTTCTTT.

V usage is TRBV15 and J usage is TRBJ2-7; 7 bases fit TRBD2. Germline lookup yields CDR1 LNHNV and CDR2 YYDKDF (reference sequence). V trimming: 8 bases; J trimming: 3 bases; junction bases outside the gene matches: 19. The CDR3 runs to 17 residues. CDR3 sequence (DNA): TGTGCCACCCCGGTAAAAGCCGGACTCCCGGGGGGCTACGAGCAGTACTTC. Translating gives CATPVKAGLPGGYEQYF.

The gene calls are TRBV6-4 and TRBJ2-1; 13 positions match TRBD2. Trimming cost V 3 bases and J 7 bases; bases outside gene matches: 6. The germline V gene encodes CDR1 MRHNA and CDR2 SNTAGT. The CDR3 consists of 16 residues. The CDR3 region is CASSEKLAGGRNEQFF. The CDR3 DNA follows: TGTGCCAGCAGTGAAAAACTAGCGGGGGGGCGGAATGAGCAGTTCTTC.

This chain connects TRBV5-4 to TRBJ1-2; TRBD1 is a possible D gene (5 bases). The V gene's germline CDR1 is SGHNT and CDR2 YYREEE (reference sequence). This CDR3 has 15 residues. With 4 bases removed from V and 8 bases from J, the gap between germline ends came to 21 bases. CDR3 nucleotide sequence: TGTGCCAGCAGCCCACAATCCGGGACGGCGAGGGGCTACACCTTC. Its translation is CASSPQSGTARGYTF.

The genes are TRBV6-5 and TRBJ2-2; 7 positions agree with TRBD1. J lost 2 bases, V lost 6 bases, and 6 bases had no gene match. Germline CDR1 and CDR2: MNHEY and SVGAGI. The CDR3 is 15 residues long. CDR3 nucleotides: TGTGCCAGCAGCAGACAGGGATTCAACACCGGGGAGCTGTTTTTT. Protein sequence: CASSRQGFNTGELFF.

The J gene is TRBJ2-3, the V gene TRBV9; D is unclear. The V and J ends lost 0 bases and 0 bases respectively, with 8 bases between them. The CDR3 has 15 residues. Germline CDR1 is SGDLS and CDR2 is YYNGEE. The CDR3 nucleotides are TGTGCCAGCAGCGTAGATCAGGCTAGCACAGATACGCAGTATTTT. It codes for CASSVDQASTDTQYF.

This clone was recorded once. The rearrangement uses TRBV7-2 and TRBJ2-5; D call uncertain. CDR3 length: 13 residues. CDR1 and CDR2 from the germline V gene are SGHTA and FQGNSA. Trimming took off 4 bases at V and 0 bases at J, with 6 bases between the two ends. The CDR3 DNA sequence: TGTGCCAGCAGCTCCGGGTACCAAGAGACCCAGTACTTC. It encodes CASSSGYQETQYF.

CDR3 protein: CASSVGGWDGELFF. For the CDR3, the DNA is TGTGCCAGCAGCGTAGGTGGTTGGGACGGGGAGCTGTTTTTT. V is TRBV9 and J is TRBJ2-2; unclear D gene. V was cut by 0 bases and J by 7 bases, with 10 bases left in between. Germline loops: CDR1 SGDLS, CDR2 YYNGEE. The CDR3 totals 14 residues. The entire variable domain, with the rest obtained from reference TRBV9 and TRBJ2-2, is as follows: DSGVTQTPKHLITATGQRVTLRCSPRSGDLSVYWYQQSLDQGLQFLIQYYNGEERAKGNILERFSAQQFPDLHSELNLSSLELGDSALYFCASSVGGWDGELFFGEGSRLTVL.

The rearrangement joins TRBV7-2 to TRBJ2-5; D may be TRBD2 (5 bases). V was cut by 2 bases and J by 1 base, with 14 bases left in between. Per germline, CDR1 SGHTA and CDR2 FQGNSA. The CDR3 loop spans 16 amino acids. The CDR3 region is CASSLTYREVQETQYF. CDR3 nucleotide sequence: TGTGCCAGCAGCTTAACTTACCGGGAAGTCCAAGAGACCCAGTACTTC.

The rearrangement links TRBV4-1 to TRBJ2-1, with D perhaps matching TRBD2 (6 bases). V lost 0 bases, J lost 2 bases, and 11 bases lay in between. This CDR3 spans 16 amino acids. CDR1 and CDR2 (germline): MGHRA, YSYEKL. CDR3 loop: CASSQDGGNPYNEQFF. CDR3 in DNA: TGCGCCAGCAGCCAAGATGGAGGGAATCCCTACAATGAGCAGTTCTTC.

The chain couples TRBV7-2 to TRBJ2-3; D unresolved. The CDR3 has 15 amino acids. V was shortened by 1 base and J by 1 base, with 9 bases between the two germline ends. The germline V gene encodes CDR1 SGHTA and CDR2 FQGNSA. CDR3 region: CASSLVGSGTDTQYF. DNA of the CDR3: TGTGCCAGCAGCTTAGTCGGATCCGGCACAGATACGCAGTATTTT.

The genes are TRBV7-2 and TRBJ2-2; D is undetermined. V dropped 1 base and J dropped 6 bases, with 9 bases sitting between them. Germline V lookup: CDR1 SGHTA, CDR2 FQGNSA. This CDR3 is 14 amino acids long. CDR3 sequence reads: CASSLGLGSGELFF. CDR3 sequence (DNA): TGTGCCAGCAGCTTAGGGTTAGGGTCCGGGGAGCTGTTTTTT.

This chain joins TRBV7-2 and TRBJ2-7; 8 bases fit TRBD2. J was trimmed by 6 bases and V by 7 bases; bases with no gene match: 14. The CDR3 runs to 15 residues. Germline values: CDR1 SGHTA, CDR2 FQGNSA. CDR3 DNA: TGTGCCAGCACCGAAGGGTCGGGGGGGCTGGGCGAGCAGTACTTC. Protein: CASTEGSGGLGEQYF.